This TCR beta chain was documented in a study of blood T cell repertoires in COVID-19. Germline CDR1 and CDR2: SGHTA and FQGNSA. V gave up 5 bases and J gave up 7 bases; unmatched junction bases: 7. The CDR3 is made up of 14 amino acids. How the authors handled the data: Estimates of nucleated cell counts were drawn from the amplification of reference gene primers. Profiled with immunoSEQ multiplex PCR; TCRdb holds only in-frame clones, not every one. Clone size and V and J calls were adopted from that table, with D and trimming inferred from the DNA. The sample comprises 250,000 or so clones, about nine tenths of which are singletons, and less than 3% rests with the top ten.

Sequencing was done on a sample of peripheral blood. V and J are TRBV7-2 and TRBJ2-1; the match to TRBD2 covers 8 bases. The receptor was derived from a woman aged 25 to 39 with active or convalescent COVID-19. CDR3 nucleotide sequence: TGTGCCAGCAGCCAACGGGGGGGCTTGAATGAGCAGTTCTTC. Translation gives CASSQRGGLNEQFF.